In its sample, the clone carrying this T cell receptor beta chain was seen once. The library targeted TCRbeta and was prepared with unique molecular identifiers. In TCRdb, the PCR reads were re-called with MiXCR into one record per CDR3 protein. The sample contains roughly 670,000 distinct CDR3 sequences, about an eighth of which appear only once. This sample stems from a study of T-cell reconstitution after alpha-beta-depleted transplantation in children. CDR1 SGHAT and CDR2 FQDESV come from the germline V gene (reference sequence). Trimming stripped 6 bases from V and 0 bases from J, with 18 bases between. The CDR3 consists of 18 residues.

This specimen was PBMCs, taken before TCRalphabeta/CD19-depleted stem cell transplant. V usage is TRBV11-1 and J usage is TRBJ2-6; D gene uncertain. The TCR originated in a girl aged 2 to 9 with congenital amegakaryocytic thrombocytopenia, due to receive a stem cell transplant. CDR3 protein: CASSSSLVWSSGANVLTF. CDR3 coding DNA: TGTGCCAGCAGTTCTTCCCTGGTCTGGAGCTCTGGGGCCAACGTCCTGACTTTC.